This T cell receptor (beta chain) was found in a study of OX40 agonist ivuxolimab in advanced cancers. Study information: Males comprised 82.7% of the group, whose mean age was approximately 60 years (range roughly 23 to 80).

The CDR3 extends over 14 amino acids. The germline V gene encodes CDR1 KGHSH and CDR2 LQKENI. V dropped 0 bases and J dropped 0 bases, with 6 bases sitting between them. Sequencing was performed with immunoSEQ multiplex PCR; in TCRdb, only in-frame clones are kept and a portion is missing. The sample has some 79,000 clones, roughly 88% seen once. This clone was observed once. This sequence was found in an adult with an advanced solid tumor such as melanoma, head and neck, liver or kidney cancer. The sample here was CD4+ or CD8+ T cells sorted from blood, taken in a trial of the OX40 agonist ivuxolimab. The chain joins TRBV18 to TRBJ2-7; D not certain. CDR3 sequence: CASSPPSASYEQYF. Here the CDR3 DNA reads TGTGCCAGCTCACCACCAAGCGCCTCCTACGAGCAGTACTTC. Looking up the rest from reference TRBV18 and TRBJ2-7 gives the full variable domain: NAGVMQNPRHLVRRRGQEARLRCSPMKGHSHVYWYRQLPEEGLKFMVYLQKENIIDESGMPKERFSAEFPKEGPSILRIQQVVRGDSAAYFCASSPPSASYEQYFGPGTRLTVT.